A selection of T cell receptor beta chains follows, all from one sample in a study of early T cells in non-severe SARS-CoV-2 infection. Each CDR3 protein gets one entry after TCRdb re-called the 5' RACE reads with MiXCR. This repertoire shows roughly 41,000 distinct CDR3 sequences, 5.4% found once; its top ten account for 5.4%. The input for sequencing was whole blood, taken at baseline. The source of these receptors is an adult who was a healthcare worker with PCR-confirmed SARS-CoV-2 infection or an uninfected control (not recorded which). CDR3s include the opening cysteine and the closing phenylalanine or tryptophan. D genes are given only for firm matches. Where a row states a size, it is once, few, many or the class of an expanded clone; other rows omit it.

D gene	V gene	clone size	J gene	CDR3 protein	CDR3 DNA
-	TRBV7-8	many	TRBJ2-3	CASSLFKGSDTQYF	TGTGCCAGCAGCTTATTTAAAGGGTCAGATACGCAGTATTTT
TRBD1	TRBV20-1	many	TRBJ2-7	CSARDVLWTGYEQYF	TGCAGTGCTAGAGATGTGCTTTGGACAGGCTACGAGCAGTACTTC
-	TRBV20-1	many	TRBJ2-5	CSARDIQETQYF	TGCAGTGCCCGGGACATCCAAGAGACCCAGTACTTC
-	TRBV18	many	TRBJ1-4	CASSPPLATNEKLFF	TGTGCCAGCTCACCACCGCTTGCAACTAATGAAAAACTGTTTTTT
TRBD2	TRBV10-3	-	TRBJ2-1	CAIATPREGRFYNEQFF	TGTGCCATCGCTACTCCGCGGGAGGGCCGCTTCTACAATGAGCAGTTCTTC
-	TRBV10-1	many	TRBJ2-2	CASNSGTLNTGELFF	TGCGCCAGCAACTCCGGGACCCTGAACACCGGGGAGCTGTTTTTT
-	TRBV28	many	TRBJ1-3	CASSEVTGNTIYF	TGTGCCAGTTCGGAGGTTACAGGAAACACCATATATTTT
TRBD2	TRBV12-3/TRBV12-4	many	TRBJ2-1	CASSLSGSTYNEQFF	TGTGCCAGCAGTTTAAGCGGGAGTACCTACAATGAGCAGTTCTTC
TRBD1	TRBV6-5	-	TRBJ1-1	CASNRGQNTEAFF	TGTGCCAGCAACAGGGGTCAGAACACTGAAGCTTTCTTT
-	TRBV12-3/TRBV12-4	-	TRBJ1-2	CAGSFLQGLDYGYTF	TGTGCCGGCAGTTTCCTTCAGGGGCTTGACTATGGCTACACCTTC
TRBD1	TRBV5-6	few	TRBJ2-1	CASSGDRNRVQGEQFF	TGTGCCAGCAGCGGGGACAGGAATAGGGTCCAGGGTGAGCAGTTCTTC
-	TRBV5-1	medium-sized	TRBJ2-1	CASSLEFSGARNEQFF	TGCGCCAGCAGCTTGGAGTTTTCAGGAGCGAGGAATGAGCAGTTCTTC
-	TRBV19	many	TRBJ2-1	CASSIAAEQFF	TGTGCCAGTAGTATTGCGGCGGAGCAGTTCTTC
TRBD2	TRBV2	many	TRBJ2-1	CASLGLAGGTGEQFF	TGTGCCAGCCTCGGACTAGCGGGAGGCACAGGGGAGCAGTTCTTC
TRBD1	TRBV29-1	many	TRBJ1-2	CSVESGQGAYGYTF	TGCAGCGTTGAATCGGGACAGGGGGCGTATGGCTACACCTTC
TRBD2	TRBV6-5	-	TRBJ2-5	CASSKGLAGGQETQYF	TGTGCCAGCAGTAAGGGACTAGCGGGAGGACAAGAGACCCAGTACTTC